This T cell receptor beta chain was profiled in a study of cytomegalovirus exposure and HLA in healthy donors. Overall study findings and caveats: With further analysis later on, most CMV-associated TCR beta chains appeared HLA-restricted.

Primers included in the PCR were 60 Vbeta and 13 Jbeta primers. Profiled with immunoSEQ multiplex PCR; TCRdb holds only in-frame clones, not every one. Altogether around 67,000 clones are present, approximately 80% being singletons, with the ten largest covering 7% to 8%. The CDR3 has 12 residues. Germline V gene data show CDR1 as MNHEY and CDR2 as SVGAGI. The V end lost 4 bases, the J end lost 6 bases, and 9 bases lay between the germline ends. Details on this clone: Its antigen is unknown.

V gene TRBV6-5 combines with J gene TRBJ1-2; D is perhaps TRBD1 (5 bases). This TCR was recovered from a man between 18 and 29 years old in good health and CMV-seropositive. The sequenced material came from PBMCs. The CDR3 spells CASSSGSNGYTF. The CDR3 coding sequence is TGTGCCAGCAGTTCAGGGTCGAATGGCTACACCTTC.